A selection of T cell receptor beta chains follows, all from one sample in a study of blood T cell repertoires in COVID-19. TCRdb's table, derived via immunoSEQ multiplex PCR, lists solely in-frame clones and lacks some. The table shows some 360,000 clones, with 88% occurring only once. What was sequenced was PBMCs or T cells enriched from blood (not recorded which). These receptor sequences come from a woman between 25 and 40 years old who had been exposed to COVID-19. The CDR3 runs from the conserved cysteine through the conserved F or W. The D gene is left open where the match is weak. Rows give clone size only sometimes, using once, few, many, or a class for an expanded clone.

D: .
size: .
V: TRBV6-2/TRBV6-3
J: TRBJ2-3
DNA: TGTGCCAGCAGTTACTCGAAGGGGTCAGGGATAGATACGCAGTATTTT
CDR3: CASSYSKGSGIDTQYF

D: .
size: .
V: TRBV15
J: TRBJ2-1
DNA: TGTGCCACCAGCAGGGGGGGTACCCCGGAGCAGTTCTTC
CDR3: CATSRGGTPEQFF

D: .
size: .
V: TRBV25-1
J: TRBJ2-7
DNA: TGTGCCAGCAGTGGCAGGATTTGGGCCTCCGAGCAGTACTTC
CDR3: CASSGRIWASEQYF

D: TRBD2
size: .
V: TRBV5-1
J: TRBJ2-3
DNA: TGCGCCAGCAGCTTGGGACTAGCGGGAGGGCGCGCAGATACGCAGTATTTT
CDR3: CASSLGLAGGRADTQYF

D: TRBD1
size: few
V: TRBV2
J: TRBJ1-1
DNA: TGTGCCAGCAGTAAAACGACAGGGACTACTGAAGCTTTCTTT
CDR3: CASSKTTGTTEAFF

D: .
size: .
V: TRBV20-1
J: TRBJ1-1
DNA: TGCAGTGCTAGTAAGACAGGGAACACTGAAGCTTTCTTT
CDR3: CSASKTGNTEAFF

D: TRBD1
size: .
V: TRBV5-4
J: TRBJ2-5
DNA: TGTGCCAGCAGCTGGGGACAGGCGGGAGAGACCCAGTACTTC
CDR3: CASSWGQAGETQYF

D: .
size: .
V: TRBV3-1/TRBV3-2
J: TRBJ1-2
DNA: TGTGCCAGCAGCCAATCAGCGACCTATGGCTACACCTTC
CDR3: CASSQSATYGYTF

D: .
size: .
V: TRBV6-5
J: TRBJ1-5
DNA: TGTGCCAGCAGTTACGGGGCATATCAGCCCCAGCATTTT
CDR3: CASSYGAYQPQHF

D: .
size: .
V: TRBV12-3/TRBV12-4
J: TRBJ1-6
DNA: TGTGCCAGCAAGGGGAATAGTTCACCCCTCCACTTT
CDR3: CASKGNSSPLHF

D: .
size: .
V: TRBV5-1
J: TRBJ2-1
DNA: TGCGCCAGCAGCTTGGGACTGAACTCCTACAATGAGCAGTTCTTC
CDR3: CASSLGLNSYNEQFF

D: TRBD1
size: few
V: TRBV11-2
J: TRBJ1-3
DNA: TGTGCCAGCAGGTCACAGGGGGACGGAAACACCATATATTTT
CDR3: CASRSQGDGNTIYF

D: .
size: .
V: TRBV5-6
J: TRBJ2-3
DNA: TGTGCCAGCAGCTTGCTTGGGCCAACAGATACGCAGTATTTT
CDR3: CASSLLGPTDTQYF

D: TRBD2
size: once
V: TRBV4-2
J: TRBJ2-7
DNA: TGTGCCAGCAGCCAAGAGGGACTAGCGGGAGGGGGGTACGAGCAGTACTTC
CDR3: CASSQEGLAGGGYEQYF

D: TRBD2
size: .
V: TRBV28
J: TRBJ2-7
DNA: TGTGCCAGCAGTCCCGCGCCTTTCCAACTAGCGGGACTCACCTACGAGCAGTACTTC
CDR3: CASSPAPFQLAGLTYEQYF

D: .
size: .
V: TRBV6-1
J: TRBJ2-3
DNA: TGTGCCAGCAGTGATATGGCCGAGGCGGATACGCAGTATTTT
CDR3: CASSDMAEADTQYF

D: TRBD2
size: .
V: TRBV3-1/TRBV3-2
J: TRBJ2-3
DNA: TGTGCCAGCAGCCAAGGGCCTTTGCGCGGGAGACACACAGATACGCAGTATTTT
CDR3: CASSQGPLRGRHTDTQYF

D: TRBD1
size: .
V: TRBV19
J: TRBJ1-5
DNA: TGTGCCAGTAGTAACCGACAGGGGGCACGTCAGCCCCAGCATTTT
CDR3: CASSNRQGARQPQHF

D: TRBD2
size: .
V: TRBV27
J: TRBJ2-1
DNA: TGTGCCAGCAAGACTAGCGGGAGGGACGGTGAGCAGTTCTTC
CDR3: CASKTSGRDGEQFF

D: TRBD2
size: once
V: TRBV19
J: TRBJ2-5
DNA: TGTGCCAGTAGTATTGAACTTAGCGGGAGTCCAGAGACCCAGTACTTC
CDR3: CASSIELSGSPETQYF

D: TRBD1
size: .
V: TRBV18
J: TRBJ2-1
DNA: TGTGCCAGCTCACCCCCAACAGGGGTCAATGAGCAGTTCTTC
CDR3: CASSPPTGVNEQFF

D: .
size: .
V: TRBV5-8
J: TRBJ1-6
DNA: TGTGCCAGCAGCTCGACCCAGGGACTTCCCTGGCGCTTT
CDR3: CASSSTQGLPWRF

D: TRBD1
size: .
V: TRBV28
J: TRBJ1-6
DNA: TGTGCCAGCAGGGGACAGCTCCGGGATAATTCACCCCTCCACTTT
CDR3: CASRGQLRDNSPLHF

D: TRBD2
size: .
V: TRBV19
J: TRBJ2-3
DNA: TGTGCCAGTAGTTTACCTCTAGCGGGACCTAGCACAGATACGCAGTATTTT
CDR3: CASSLPLAGPSTDTQYF

D: TRBD1
size: .
V: TRBV6-6
J: TRBJ1-2
DNA: TGTGCCAGCAGCCGACTGGGGGACAGGCCGGGACGTGGGAACTATGGCTACACCTTC
CDR3: CASSRLGDRPGRGNYGYTF

D: .
size: .
V: TRBV6-5
J: TRBJ2-1
DNA: TGTGCCAGCAGTTACGGCTTACCCAATGAGCAGTTCTTC
CDR3: CASSYGLPNEQFF

D: TRBD2
size: .
V: TRBV28
J: TRBJ2-7
DNA: TGTGCCAGCAGTTTAGCGGGAGGACGATACGAGCAGTACTTC
CDR3: CASSLAGGRYEQYF

D: .
size: .
V: TRBV10-2
J: TRBJ1-6
DNA: TGCGCCAGCAGACAGGGAATCAATAATTCACCCCTCCACTTT
CDR3: CASRQGINNSPLHF

D: .
size: .
V: TRBV6-5
J: TRBJ2-7
DNA: TGTGCCAGCCGGTACAGCATGTACGAGCAGTACTTC
CDR3: CASRYSMYEQYF

D: TRBD1
size: .
V: TRBV5-1
J: TRBJ2-2
DNA: TGCGCCAGCAGCTCCACAGGGGTGGGCGCCGGGGAGCTGTTTTTT
CDR3: CASSSTGVGAGELFF

D: .
size: .
V: TRBV6-2/TRBV6-3
J: TRBJ2-1
DNA: TGTGCCAGCAGTTACTCGATATCGCCAAGAGGGGAGGCCTACAATGAGCAGTTCTTC
CDR3: CASSYSISPRGEAYNEQFF

D: .
size: .
V: TRBV6-5
J: TRBJ1-1
DNA: TGTGCCAGCCGACAGGAAGAGATGAACACTGAAGCTTTCTTT
CDR3: CASRQEEMNTEAFF

D: TRBD2
size: .
V: TRBV7-3
J: TRBJ2-2
DNA: TGTGCCAGCAGCCCCGGACTAGCGGACGTTAACACCGGGGAGCTGTTTTTT
CDR3: CASSPGLADVNTGELFF

D: .
size: .
V: TRBV5-1
J: TRBJ2-3
DNA: TGCGCCAGCAGCTTGTCCTCTGGTAGTGTCGCAGATACGCAGTATTTT
CDR3: CASSLSSGSVADTQYF

D: TRBD1
size: .
V: TRBV9
J: TRBJ1-6
DNA: TGTGCCAGCAGCGTAGCCGGGACAGGGGTTTCTTCACCCCTCCACTTT
CDR3: CASSVAGTGVSSPLHF

D: TRBD2
size: .
V: TRBV4-2
J: TRBJ2-7
DNA: TGTGCCAGCAGCCAAGATCACCAGGCTAGCGGGCCCCGGGAGCAGTACTTC
CDR3: CASSQDHQASGPREQYF

D: .
size: .
V: TRBV7-9
J: TRBJ2-3
DNA: TGTGCCAGCAGCTTATGGGGGGACACAGATACGCAGTATTTT
CDR3: CASSLWGDTDTQYF

D: .
size: .
V: TRBV27
J: TRBJ2-1
DNA: TGTGCCAGCAGTTTGTACAGCTCCTACAATGAGCAGTTCTTC
CDR3: CASSLYSSYNEQFF

D: .
size: .
V: TRBV5-1
J: TRBJ1-2
DNA: TGCGCCAGCAGCCTAACTAGAGGAGGTTTAAGCTATGGCTACACCTTC
CDR3: CASSLTRGGLSYGYTF

D: TRBD2
size: .
V: TRBV3-1/TRBV3-2
J: TRBJ2-7
DNA: TGTGCCAGCAGCCAAGTGCCTAGCGGGAGGGCCTACGAGCAGTACTTC
CDR3: CASSQVPSGRAYEQYF

D: .
size: few
V: TRBV24-1
J: TRBJ2-7
DNA: TGTGCCACCAGTGATTTTTGGTCGAGCGAGCAGTACTTC
CDR3: CATSDFWSSEQYF

D: TRBD2
size: .
V: TRBV27
J: TRBJ2-1
DNA: TGTGCCAGCAGGGTTGGACAGACACCGGGACTAGCGCGCAATGAGCAGTTCTTC
CDR3: CASRVGQTPGLARNEQFF

D: TRBD1
size: .
V: TRBV5-1
J: TRBJ2-7
DNA: TGCGCCAGCAGCTTGGGACAGGGGGAATACGAGCAGTACTTC
CDR3: CASSLGQGEYEQYF

D: TRBD1
size: .
V: TRBV6-5
J: TRBJ1-3
DNA: TGTGCCAGCAGTTACTCGACAGGGGGCGGAAACACCATATATTTT
CDR3: CASSYSTGGGNTIYF

D: TRBD1
size: .
V: TRBV6-5
J: TRBJ1-5
DNA: TGTGCCAGCAGCCCGGACAGGGGGAGCAATCAGCCCCAGCATTTT
CDR3: CASSPDRGSNQPQHF

D: .
size: .
V: TRBV7-9
J: TRBJ2-7
DNA: TGTGCCAGCAGCTTGAACACTTTAGCCGGCGAGCAGTACTTC
CDR3: CASSLNTLAGEQYF

D: TRBD1
size: .
V: TRBV9
J: TRBJ2-7
DNA: TGTGCCAGCAGCGTAGAGGACAGGGGGCTCGAGCAGTACTTC
CDR3: CASSVEDRGLEQYF

D: .
size: .
V: TRBV29-1
J: TRBJ1-1
DNA: TGCAGCGTTGAAGGGGGGGGCGGTACTGAAGCTTTCTTT
CDR3: CSVEGGGGTEAFF

D: TRBD1
size: once
V: TRBV7-9
J: TRBJ1-1
DNA: TGTGCCAGCAGCTTCGTAGGACAGGGGGTGGATGCTTTCTTT
CDR3: CASSFVGQGVDAFF

D: TRBD1
size: .
V: TRBV7-8
J: TRBJ1-2
DNA: TGTGCCAGCAGCCCGCAAACGGGACAGGAACGCTATGGCTACACCTTC
CDR3: CASSPQTGQERYGYTF

D: .
size: .
V: TRBV10-3
J: TRBJ1-1
DNA: TGTGCCATCAGAGCACAGGGTAATACTGAAGCTTTCTTT
CDR3: CAIRAQGNTEAFF

D: TRBD2
size: .
V: TRBV19
J: TRBJ2-7
DNA: TGTGCCAGTAGTACGGGACTAGCGGGCCTCAAGTACTTC
CDR3: CASSTGLAGLKYF

D: .
size: .
V: TRBV12-3/TRBV12-4
J: TRBJ2-3
DNA: TGTGCCAGCAGTTTCGGTCCAGATACGCAGTATTTT
CDR3: CASSFGPDTQYF

D: TRBD1
size: .
V: TRBV11-2
J: TRBJ2-1
DNA: TGTGCCAGCAGCTTGGGACAGGTCTACAATGAGCAGTTCTTC
CDR3: CASSLGQVYNEQFF

D: .
size: .
V: TRBV5-1
J: TRBJ2-5
DNA: TGCGCCAGCAGCTTGCTTTCGGAGACCCAGTACTTC
CDR3: CASSLLSETQYF

D: TRBD1
size: .
V: TRBV15
J: TRBJ1-3
DNA: TGTGCCACCTTAGGACAGGCTCGCCAGTCGGCTGGAAACACCATATATTTT
CDR3: CATLGQARQSAGNTIYF